This passage covers 10 T cell receptor beta chains from one sample sequenced in a study of T cell repertoires and Cas9 in healthy adults. Here immunoSEQ multiplex PCR was the method, and the copy in TCRdb shows in-frame clones only, minus some. In the table there are fewer than 25,000 clones, about 90% of which are singletons. The sample was CD4+ effector T cells (CD127+, CD25-, CD137-, CD154-) from PBMCs; culture status not recorded. The receptors were gathered from a human donor in good health.

The rearrangement uses TRBV7-8 and TRBJ2-7; possibly TRBD1 for D (6 bases). Germline CDR1 reads SGHVS; CDR2 reads FQNEAQ. The CDR3 has 17 amino acids. V shed 1 base and J shed 3 bases, with 19 bases lying between them. Here the CDR3 reads CASSLERTRPGVYEQYF. The DNA for the CDR3 is TGTGCCAGCAGCTTAGAAAGGACCAGGCCAGGGGTCTACGAGCAGTACTTC.

The chain employs TRBV28 and TRBJ1-3, with 9 bases that match TRBD1. This CDR3 has 15 residues. Germline trimming cut 6 bases from V and 2 bases from J; bases unmatched to any gene: 5. Germline values: CDR1 MDHEN, CDR2 SYDVKM. The CDR3 DNA sequence: TGTGCCAGCAGCCTAGGGACAGGGCCTGGAAACACCATATATTTT. Translating gives CASSLGTGPGNTIYF.

This clone was counted a single time. V usage is TRBV19 and J usage is TRBJ1-1; 7 bases line up with TRBD1. The CDR3 is made up of 18 amino acids. Germline loops: CDR1 LNHDA, CDR2 SQIVND (reference sequence). The V and J ends lost 7 bases and 3 bases, in that order; junction bases with no gene match: 20. The CDR3 bases are TGTGCCAGTACCCCATACCAGGGGGGCCGAAATATGGACACTGAAGCTTTCTTT. It yields the protein CASTPYQGGRNMDTEAFF.

J is TRBJ1-1 and V is TRBV11-2; 7 bases are a match to TRBD1. Trimming removed 4 bases from V and 5 bases from J; junction bases left unmatched: 7. The CDR3 extends over 14 amino acids. The V gene's germline CDR1 is SGHAT and CDR2 FQNNGV. CDR3 nucleotides: TGTGCCAGCAGCTCCCCCAGGGGGAGGACTGAAGCTTTCTTT. It specifies CASSSPRGRTEAFF.

The rearrangement links TRBV5-1 to TRBJ2-1, with 9 bases that match TRBD2. The CDR3 contains 16 residues. Germline V gives CDR1 SGHRS, CDR2 YFSETQ. The ends lost 0 bases at V and 7 bases at J; junction bases unmatched: 8. The DNA for the CDR3 is TGCGCCAGCAGCTTGGATCCCCCTAGCGGGATAAATGAGCAGTTCTTC. This codes for CASSLDPPSGINEQFF.

This clone was seen once. CDR3 nucleotides: TGTGCCAGCTCACCCACCGGGACAGGGTCTCTCATAAGCTATGGCTACACCTTC. The encoded protein is CASSPTGTGSLISYGYTF. The chain uses TRBV18 and TRBJ1-2, with 9 positions matching TRBD1. Losses at the gene ends were 3 bases for V and 4 bases for J; bases not matched to a gene: 15. CDR1 is KGHSH and CDR2 is LQKENI in the germline V gene. CDR3 length equals 18 residues.

The rearrangement joins TRBV11-2 to TRBJ2-1; 12 nucleotides match TRBD2. V shed 1 base, J shed 5 bases, and the junction held 9 bases outside the gene matches. In germline, CDR1 is SGHAT, CDR2 FQNNGV. The CDR3 loop spans 18 amino acids. DNA of the CDR3: TGTGCCAGCAGCTTAGGCCTCAGACTAGCGGGAGTAAACAATGAGCAGTTCTTC. Its protein product is CASSLGLRLAGVNNEQFF. Variable domain in full (rest from reference TRBV11-2 and TRBJ2-1): EAGVAQSPRYKIIEKRQSVAFWCNPISGHATLYWYQQILGQGPKLLIQFQNNGVVDDSQLPKDRFSAERLKGVDSTLKIQPAKLEDSAVYLCASSLGLRLAGVNNEQFFGPGTRLTVL.

This rearrangement joins TRBV4-2 to TRBJ2-2; 8 nucleotides align to TRBD2. V lost 4 bases and J lost 5; bases outside the gene matches: 3. The CDR3 loop spans 14 amino acids. The V gene's germline CDR1 is LGHNA and CDR2 YNFKEQ. The DNA for the CDR3 is TGTGCCAGCAGCCCCGGGGGGGCGACCGGGGAGCTGTTTTTT. Residues: CASSPGGATGELFF.

For the CDR3, the DNA is TGTGCTAGTTCCCCGCGGGCGAACAAAAACATTCAGTACTTC. The encoded protein is CASSPRANKNIQYF. V usage is TRBV12-5 and J usage is TRBJ2-4, with D possibly being TRBD2 (5 bases). This CDR3 comprises 14 residues. Trimming shortened V by 8 bases and J by 3 bases, and 14 bases separated the two germline ends. Per the germline V gene, CDR1 is LGHNT and CDR2 is FRNRAP.

The chain carries TRBV28 and TRBJ1-4; D perhaps matches TRBD1 (5 bases). The V gene's germline CDR1 is MDHEN and CDR2 SYDVKM. Trimming stripped 5 bases from V and 4 bases from J, with 17 bases between. This CDR3 spans 16 amino acids. CDR3 in DNA: TGTGCCAGCAGTCCCCCCCGAGGGGTGAATAATGAAAAACTGTTTTTT. This sequence encodes CASSPPRGVNNEKLFF.